This record covers a single T cell receptor (beta chain). The J segment lost 9 bases and the V segment lost 5 bases, leaving 11 bases of the junction unmatched. This CDR3 is 15 amino acids long. Germline lookup yields CDR1 MDHEN and CDR2 SYDVKM. In the authors' workflow: Amplification of reference gene primers was used by the study to estimate nucleated cell counts. This table comes from immunoSEQ multiplex PCR, and its TCRdb copy is limited to in-frame clones, with some not included. V and J calls and clone size follow that table, whereas D and trimming were derived from the DNA. Of about 230,000 clones listed, 70% to 90% were seen once; the top ten hold roughly a tenth. The data belong to a study of blood T cell repertoires in COVID-19. Study context: The United States, Italy and Spain provided the acute and convalescent COVID-19 samples.

Ages ranged from about 18 to 89 years, with residence in 24 US areas. Clinical history reported by participants formed the basis on which cohorts were assigned. This clonotype was obtained from a man younger than 40 who had recovered from COVID-19. Specimen: PBMCs or T cells enriched from blood (not recorded which). V is TRBV28 and J is TRBJ2-1; 9 bases are a match to TRBD2. The CDR3 loop reads CASSLAGRGGGEQFF. The CDR3 nucleotides are TGTGCCAGCAGTCTCGCCGGGCGGGGGGGAGGTGAGCAGTTCTTC.